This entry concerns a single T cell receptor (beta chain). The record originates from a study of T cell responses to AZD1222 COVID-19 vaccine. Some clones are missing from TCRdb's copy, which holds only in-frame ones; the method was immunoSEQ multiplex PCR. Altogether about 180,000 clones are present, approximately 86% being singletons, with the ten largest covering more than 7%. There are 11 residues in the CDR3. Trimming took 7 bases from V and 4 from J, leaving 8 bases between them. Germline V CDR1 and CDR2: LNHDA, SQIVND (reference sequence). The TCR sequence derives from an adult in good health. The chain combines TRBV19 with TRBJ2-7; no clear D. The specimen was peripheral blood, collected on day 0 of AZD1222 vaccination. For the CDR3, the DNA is TGTGCCAGTACGGACGGGTACGAGCAGTACTTC. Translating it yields CASTDGYEQYF. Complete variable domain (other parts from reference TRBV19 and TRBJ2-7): DGGITQSPKYLFRKEGQNVTLSCEQNLNHDAMYWYRQDPGQGLRLIYYSQIVNDFQKGDIAEGYSVSREKKESFPLTVTSAQKNPTAFYLCASTDGYEQYFGPGTRLTVT.